The subject of this entry is one T cell receptor (beta chain). What it recognizes is unknown. This specimen comes from a study of post-analysis software for immune sequencing data. Study-wide results and caveats: Relative to controls, patients with multiple sclerosis showed significantly lower normalized Chao1 diversity. There were five TRBV segments more frequent in patients than controls, and TRBV5-6, TRBV5-1 and TRBV20-1 were among them.

The CDR3 has 14 residues. The germline CDR1 and CDR2 sequences are DFQATT and SNEGSKA (reference sequence). The V and J ends lost 6 bases and 5 bases respectively, with 18 bases between them. Unique molecular identifiers tagged the TCR beta cDNA libraries. The source material, about 0.9 to 10 million T cells, gave rise to 510,000 or so cDNA molecules. TCRdb processed the PCR reads anew with MiXCR; each CDR3 protein has one entry. The sample includes about 820,000 distinct CDR3 sequences, approximately 53% seen only once; the top ten take over 4%. This receptor was identified in a girl between 10 and 17 years old with multiple sclerosis. The sequenced material came from blood. This rearrangement joins TRBV20-1 to TRBJ2-3, with a possible D match to TRBD2 (6 bases). As DNA, the CDR3 is TGCAGTGCCCCCCACGGGAGCGGTATAGATACGCAGTATTTT. Protein product: CSAPHGSGIDTQYF.